Shown below are 26 T cell receptor beta chains from a single sample sequenced in a study of control samples from healthy donors and cancer patients. Repertoires were generated with immunoSEQ multiplex PCR, while TCRdb's copy carries only in-frame clones and drops some. The data hold about 130,000 clones, with around nine tenths observed a single time. The sample consisted of blood. All receptors derive from a man aged 50 or older in good health.

J is TRBJ2-3 and V is TRBV28; weak D call: TRBD2 (5 bases). Germline lookup yields CDR1 MDHEN and CDR2 SYDVKM. V dropped 1 base and J dropped 0 bases, with 20 bases sitting between them. The length of the CDR3 is 19 residues. The CDR3: CASSLLLKDGGSSTDTQYF. The CDR3 bases are TGTGCCAGCAGTTTATTGTTGAAGGACGGCGGGTCAAGCACAGATACGCAGTATTTT.

This chain joins TRBV7-3 and TRBJ1-6; no clear D gene. Germline CDR1 SGHTA, CDR2 FQGTGA. This CDR3 contains 14 residues. The ends were cut back, 1 base at V and 7 bases at J, with 8 bases in the middle. CDR3 protein: CASSLRVSNSPLHF. The CDR3 DNA sequence: TGTGCCAGCAGCTTAAGGGTTTCCAATTCACCCCTCCACTTT. The variable domain in full, completed from reference TRBV7-3 and TRBJ1-6, reads GAGVSQTPSNKVTEKGKYVELRCDPISGHTALYWYRQSLGQGPEFLIYFQGTGAADDSGLPNDRFFAVRPEGSVSTLKIQRTERGDSAVYLCASSLRVSNSPLHFGNGTRLTVT.

The gene calls are TRBV6-5 and TRBJ2-3; possible D gene TRBD2, 6 bases. Trimming took 8 bases from V and 3 from J, leaving 18 bases between them. The germline gives CDR1 MNHEY, CDR2 SVGAGI. The CDR3 covers 15 residues. The CDR3 sequence: CASLSKRATTDTQYF. Written as DNA, the CDR3 is TGTGCCAGCCTGAGCAAGCGGGCAACTACAGATACGCAGTATTTT.

The chain is built from TRBV12-5 and TRBJ2-2, with D perhaps TRBD1 (6 bases). The ends were cut back, 2 bases at V and 3 bases at J, with 19 bases in the middle. Germline V CDR1 and CDR2: LGHNT, FRNRAP. There are 18 residues in the CDR3. In DNA, the CDR3 is TGTGCTAGTGGTTTGTATCTATTCTCGGCAGGGGACACCGGGGAGCTGTTTTTT. Its translation is CASGLYLFSAGDTGELFF.

A note on this clone: This sample includes further DNA sequences coding for the same CDR3. The V gene is TRBV28, the J gene TRBJ2-7; D is ambiguous. V gave up 5 bases and J gave up 4 bases, with 6 bases separating them. The CDR3 has 11 amino acids. The germline V gene encodes CDR1 MDHEN and CDR2 SYDVKM. CDR3 residues: CASSQIYEQYF. The DNA of the CDR3 is TGTGCCAGCAGTCAGATTTACGAGCAGTACTTC. Variable domain in full (rest from reference TRBV28 and TRBJ2-7): DVKVTQSSRYLVKRTGEKVFLECVQDMDHENMFWYRQDPGLGLRLIYFSYDVKMKEKGDIPEGYSVSREKKERFSLILESASTNQTSMYLCASSQIYEQYFGPGTRLTVT.

This clone was detected once. The V gene is TRBV5-6, the J gene TRBJ2-7, with 7 bases aligning to TRBD1. Germline loops: CDR1 SGHDT, CDR2 YYEEEE. The CDR3 runs to 15 residues. V trimming: 7 bases; J trimming: 2 bases; junction bases outside the gene matches: 12. The CDR3 loop is CASGKRTGTTYEQYF. Written as DNA, the CDR3 is TGTGCCAGCGGCAAACGGACAGGAACGACCTACGAGCAGTACTTC.

The V call is TRBV7-3, the J call TRBJ2-7; D perhaps matches TRBD1 (6 bases). The germline gives CDR1 SGHTA, CDR2 FQGTGA. V was clipped by 5 bases and J by 7 bases, with 21 bases between them. The CDR3 has 15 amino acids. CDR3 DNA: TGTGCCAGCAGCCCCAACCAATTAAGACAGGAGGAGCAGTACTTC. It yields the protein CASSPNQLRQEEQYF.

The chain employs TRBV5-1 and TRBJ1-4, with D perhaps TRBD1 (5 bases). Trimming took 2 bases from V and 5 from J, leaving 13 bases between them. Germline CDR1 reads SGHRS; CDR2 reads YFSETQ. CDR3 size: 15 residues. CDR3 sequence reads: CASSLDSLSNEKLFF. CDR3 nucleotides: TGCGCCAGCAGCTTAGACAGTCTGAGCAATGAAAAACTGTTTTTT.

This chain connects TRBV19 to TRBJ2-2; TRBD1 is a possible D gene (6 bases). Trimming stripped 7 bases from V and 2 bases from J, with 14 bases between. Germline V gene lookup returns CDR1 LNHDA and CDR2 SQIVND (reference sequence). The CDR3 totals 15 residues. In nucleotides, the CDR3 is TGTGCCAGTACCCCAGGGACATATAACACCGGGGAGCTGTTTTTT. This codes for CASTPGTYNTGELFF.

The gene calls are TRBV4-1 and TRBJ2-2, with 12 bases identical to TRBD1. The V gene's germline CDR1 is MGHRA and CDR2 YSYEKL. V shed 3 bases and J 3 bases; nucleotides not matched to a gene: 14. The CDR3 length is 20 residues. The CDR3 is CASSQTTSGTGGADTGELFF. The CDR3 coding sequence is TGCGCCAGCAGCCAGACCACCTCCGGGACAGGGGGCGCAGACACCGGGGAGCTGTTTTTT.

The genes are TRBV2 and TRBJ1-5, with TRBD1 matching 10 bases. Germline-derived CDR1 and CDR2 are SNHLY and FYNNEI. V was pared by 2 bases and J by 6 bases, with 10 bases of the junction left unmatched. The CDR3 is 17 residues long. CDR3 protein: CASSEMGQGMLSQPQHF. For the CDR3, the DNA is TGTGCCAGCAGTGAAATGGGACAGGGGATGCTGTCTCAGCCCCAGCATTTT.

This chain connects TRBV11-3 to TRBJ2-7, with a tentative D call TRBD2 (5 bases). The germline V gene encodes CDR1 SGHNT and CDR2 YENEEA. Trimming cost V 0 bases and J 3 bases, with 12 bases left between them. The CDR3 covers 15 residues. CDR3 residues: CASSLDPSGVYEQYF. CDR3 DNA: TGTGCCAGCAGCTTAGATCCGTCCGGGGTCTACGAGCAGTACTTC. The whole variable domain, remainder taken from reference TRBV11-3 and TRBJ2-7, is EAGVVQSPRYKIIEKKQPVAFWCNPISGHNTLYWYLQNLGQGPELLIRYENEEAVDDSQLPKDRFSAERLKGVDSTLKIQPAELGDSAVYLCASSLDPSGVYEQYFGPGTRLTVT.

The chain carries TRBV6-1 and TRBJ1-1; D is perhaps TRBD1 (5 bases). Germline assignment: CDR1 MNHNS and CDR2 SASEGT. V lost 1 base and J lost 0, with 9 bases in between. The CDR3 has 15 residues. CDR3 coding DNA: TGTGCCAGCAGTGAAGATGGGACGGTGAACACTGAAGCTTTCTTT. It codes for CASSEDGTVNTEAFF.

This clone was recorded a few times. This chain connects TRBV9 to TRBJ2-4, with a possible D match to TRBD2 (5 bases). The CDR3 contains 17 residues. V was cut by 0 bases and J by 5 bases, with 18 bases left in between. CDR1 SGDLS and CDR2 YYNGEE come from the germline V gene. The CDR3 region has the DNA TGTGCCAGCAGCGTAGGGAGATTCTGGACTCCCCAAAACATTCAGTACTTC. It translates to CASSVGRFWTPQNIQYF.

The rearrangement links TRBV27 to TRBJ1-1; 10 nucleotides match TRBD1. The germline V gene encodes CDR1 MNHEY and CDR2 SMNVEV (reference sequence). This CDR3 is built from 15 residues. With V trimmed by 0 bases and J by 5 bases, 3 bases remained unmatched. The CDR3 reads CASSLSTGGETEAFF. The CDR3 DNA reads TGTGCCAGCAGTTTATCGACAGGGGGCGAAACTGAAGCTTTCTTT.

This rearrangement joins TRBV18 to TRBJ1-2; D remains unclear. The length of the CDR3 is 15 residues. Looked up from germline, CDR1 is KGHSH and CDR2 is LQKENI. With 2 bases removed from V and 0 bases from J, the gap between germline ends came to 10 bases. The CDR3 DNA reads TGTGCCAGCTCACCAATGGGTAGGGCTAACTATGGCTACACCTTC. Translated, it gives CASSPMGRANYGYTF.

CDR3 in amino acids: CASSVGVAHGTEAFF. The CDR3 nucleotides read TGTGCCAGCAGCGTAGGAGTGGCCCACGGCACTGAAGCTTTCTTT. The chain couples TRBV9 to TRBJ1-1, with D unclear. Trimming took off 0 bases at V and 4 bases at J, with 13 bases between the two ends. There are 15 residues in the CDR3. In germline, CDR1 is SGDLS, CDR2 YYNGEE.

This chain joins TRBV5-1 and TRBJ2-5; TRBD1 is a possible D gene (5 bases). Germline loops: CDR1 SGHRS, CDR2 YFSETQ. This CDR3 region has 15 residues. Trimming cost V 3 bases and J 1 base, with 13 bases left between them. For the CDR3, the DNA is TGCGCCAGCAGCTCCTCAGGGTCAGGCCAAGAGACCCAGTACTTC. Translated: CASSSSGSGQETQYF.

CDR3 protein: CASMRETNTEAFF. The CDR3 nucleotides are TGTGCCAGCATGAGGGAAACGAACACTGAAGCTTTCTTT. The chain couples TRBV2 to TRBJ1-1; D gene unclear. This CDR3 is built from 13 residues. Trimming took off 7 bases at V and 1 base at J, with 10 bases between the two ends. The germline gives CDR1 SNHLY, CDR2 FYNNEI.

This chain links TRBV2 with TRBJ1-6; 10 nucleotides align to TRBD1. J was trimmed by 6 bases and V by 10 bases; bases with no gene match: 15. The germline CDR1 and CDR2 sequences are SNHLY and FYNNEI. The CDR3 is 17 amino acids. In DNA form, the CDR3 reads TGTGCCACCAAAGCAGGGGGACAGGGGTGGGCTAATTCACCCCTCCACTTT. It specifies CATKAGGQGWANSPLHF. Full variable domain (remainder filled in from reference TRBV2 and TRBJ1-6): EPEVTQTPSHQVTQMGQEVILRCVPISNHLYFYWYRQILGQKVEFLVSFYNNEISEKSEIFDDQFSVERPDGSNFTLKIRSTKLEDSAMYFCATKAGGQGWANSPLHFGNGTRLTVT.

CDR3 loop: CASSRQGINSPLHF. The CDR3, as DNA: TGTGCCAGTAGCCGACAGGGGATCAATTCACCCCTCCACTTT. The J gene is TRBJ1-6, the V gene TRBV19; 8 bases are a match to TRBD1. With V trimmed by 6 bases and J by 7 bases, 5 bases remained unmatched. Germline CDR1 LNHDA, CDR2 SQIVND (reference sequence). The CDR3 totals 14 residues.

The chain recombines TRBV10-1 with TRBJ2-2; D remains ambiguous. Germline V gene lookup returns CDR1 WNHNN and CDR2 SYGVQD (reference sequence). V lost 6 bases, J lost 5 bases, and 10 bases lay in between. The CDR3 spans 13 residues. CDR3 bases: TGCGCCAGCAGCCGTGTCGGGACCGGGGAGCTGTTTTTT. Its protein is CASSRVGTGELFF.

With regard to this clone: The same CDR3 also results from other DNA sequences found in this sample. The chain recombines TRBV3-1 (or the pseudogene TRBV3-2) with TRBJ2-1; D is ambiguous. The CDR3 consists of 12 residues. Germline CDR1 and CDR2: LGHDT and YNNKEL (reference sequence). V gave up 1 base and J gave up 4 bases, with 2 bases separating them. The CDR3 reads CASSQGYNEQFF. In DNA form, the CDR3 reads TGTGCCAGCAGCCAAGGATACAATGAGCAGTTCTTC.

In nucleotides, the CDR3 is TGTGCCAGCAGTAGAGGCCTGAACACTGAAGCTTTCTTT. Amino acid sequence: CASSRGLNTEAFF. V is TRBV2 and J is TRBJ1-1; D uncertain. V lost 5 bases to trimming and J lost 0 bases, with 7 bases between them. Looked up from germline, CDR1 is SNHLY and CDR2 is FYNNEI. There are 13 residues in the CDR3.

The rearrangement uses TRBV21-1 and TRBJ1-2. TRBV21-1 is given as a pseudogene. The CDR3 covers 13 residues. The CDR3 DNA sequence: TGTGCCAGCAGCATACGACGGGTCTATGGCTACACCTTC. This translates into CASSIRRVYGYTF.

The chain employs TRBV6-5 and TRBJ1-6; D is possibly TRBD1 (5 bases). Germline V gene lookup returns CDR1 MNHEY and CDR2 SVGAGI. The CDR3 is 13 residues long. V was pared by 7 bases and J by 9 bases, with 13 bases between. The CDR3 spells CASTRGGTSPLHF. The CDR3 DNA reads as TGTGCCAGCACCCGAGGTGGGACTTCACCCCTCCACTTT.